These 10 T cell receptor beta chains were all obtained from the same sample, sequenced in a study of blood T cell repertoires in COVID-19. Method: immunoSEQ multiplex PCR; TCRdb's copy keeps in-frame clones and lacks some. The data hold 220,000 or so clones, with around 88% observed a single time. Sequenced material: PBMCs or T cells enriched from blood (not recorded which). Receptors were obtained from a woman between 50 and 59 years old who had recovered from COVID-19.

This clone was counted between two and nine times. The chain links TRBV6-5 to TRBJ1-2; tentatively, D is TRBD1 (5 bases). Germline V gene data show CDR1 as MNHEY and CDR2 as SVGAGI. Trimming took off 7 bases at V and 7 bases at J, with 13 bases between the two ends. The CDR3 totals 12 residues. CDR3 coding DNA: TGTGCCAGCACTAGACAGCCCCCTGGCTACACCTTC. It yields the protein CASTRQPPGYTF.

This chain joins TRBV11-3 and TRBJ2-7, with D perhaps TRBD1 (6 bases). The germline gives CDR1 SGHNT, CDR2 YENEEA. This CDR3 has 17 amino acids. The V and J ends lost 5 bases and 3 bases respectively, with 23 bases between them. The CDR3 spells CASSLRRYRDTVYEQYF. DNA for the CDR3: TGTGCCAGCAGCCTGCGCCGCTACCGGGACACAGTCTACGAGCAGTACTTC.

The chain carries TRBV4-2 and TRBJ1-5; D gene uncertain. Deletions cut 1 base from V and 3 bases from J, with 7 bases between. CDR3 length: 14 residues. Germline CDR1 LGHNA, CDR2 YNFKEQ. The CDR3 nucleotides read TGTGCCAGCAGCCAAGTGGAGCCCAATCAGCCCCAGCATTTT. Amino acid sequence: CASSQVEPNQPQHF.

This sequence joins TRBV11-2 and TRBJ2-7; tentatively, D is TRBD1 (6 bases). The CDR3 length is 14 residues. V lost 5 bases and J 0 bases, leaving 11 bases between the germline ends. Germline-derived CDR1 and CDR2 are SGHAT and FQNNGV. This CDR3 is CASSTDRFSYEQYF. In DNA form, the CDR3 reads TGTGCCAGCAGCACCGACAGGTTCTCCTACGAGCAGTACTTC.

This clone was detected only once. CDR3 loop: CASSPVVAGGNQPQHF. The CDR3 bases are TGCGCCAGCAGCCCCGTGGTTGCGGGCGGGAATCAGCCCCAGCATTTT. The genes are TRBV4-1 and TRBJ1-5, with no clear D. There are 16 residues in the CDR3. The V end was cut by 4 bases, the J end by 4 bases, with 17 bases between. Germline CDR1 is MGHRA and CDR2 is YSYEKL.

This chain joins TRBV6-2 or TRBV6-3 and TRBJ1-2; the D is unclear. V shed 3 bases and J shed 3 bases, with 11 bases lying between them. This CDR3 is built from 14 residues. Looked up from germline, CDR1 is MNHEY and CDR2 is SVGEGT. DNA for the CDR3: TGTGCCAGCAGTTATCCCCCCGAGTACTATGGCTACACCTTC. As protein: CASSYPPEYYGYTF.

In this sample, this clone turned up a few times. V and J are TRBV3-1 (or the pseudogene TRBV3-2) and TRBJ2-5; 7 bases are a match to TRBD2. The CDR3 extends over 14 amino acids. V trimming: 0 bases; J trimming: 9 bases; junction bases outside the gene matches: 7. Per germline, CDR1 LGHDT and CDR2 YNNKEL (reference sequence). CDR3 bases: TGTGCCAGCAGCCAAGATCTCGGTCGGGGGGCCCAGTACTTC. It specifies CASSQDLGRGAQYF.

This clone was detected a few times. This sequence joins TRBV2 and TRBJ1-2; 7 bases fit TRBD1. The CDR3 is made up of 12 amino acids. Unmatched junction bases numbered 4, after V lost 0 bases and J lost 12 bases. Germline CDR1 is SNHLY and CDR2 is FYNNEI. The chain's CDR3 is CASSEAQGVHTF. In nucleotides, the CDR3 is TGTGCCAGCAGTGAAGCGCAGGGGGTGCACACCTTC.

The chain is built from TRBV5-1 and TRBJ2-3; maybe TRBD2 (6 bases). The CDR3 loop spans 13 amino acids. Germline CDR1 reads SGHRS; CDR2 reads YFSETQ. V lost 0 bases, J lost 11 bases, and 13 bases lay in between. For the CDR3, the DNA is TGCGCCAGCAGCTTGGCCGGGGGTGAAGGGCAGTATTTT. This gives the protein CASSLAGGEGQYF.

J is TRBJ2-7 and V is TRBV29-1, with D perhaps TRBD2 (8 bases). Germline loops: CDR1 SQVTM, CDR2 ANQGSEA. Trimming took 4 bases from V and 6 from J, leaving 19 bases between them. CDR3 length equals 14 residues. The CDR3 sequence is CSVVRGGQLSEQYF. CDR3 DNA sequence: TGCAGCGTTGTCCGGGGGGGACAGCTCTCCGAGCAGTACTTC.